Below, 17 T cell receptor beta chains from the same sample are listed, as sequenced in a study of OX40 agonist ivuxolimab in advanced cancers. Sequencing was performed with immunoSEQ multiplex PCR; in TCRdb, only in-frame clones are kept and a portion is missing. The sample has over 50,000 clones; approximately 90% are singletons. Sequencing was performed on CD4+ or CD8+ T cells sorted from blood, taken in a trial of the OX40 agonist ivuxolimab. The receptor source for this set is an adult with an advanced solid tumor such as melanoma, head and neck, liver or kidney cancer.

The chain recombines TRBV30 with TRBJ2-3, with D tentatively TRBD2 (6 bases). Trimming removed 0 bases at V and 6 bases at J, with 16 bases between. This CDR3 has 15 amino acids. Germline CDR1 reads GTSNPN; CDR2 reads SVGIG (reference sequence). The CDR3 DNA reads TGTGCCTGGAGTGTTGTTCTCGGGAGCAGGGATACGCAGTATTTT. It yields the protein CAWSVVLGSRDTQYF.

The chain links TRBV7-6 to TRBJ2-7, with a weak D call TRBD2 (5 bases). V was pared by 5 bases and J by 5 bases, with 16 bases between. CDR1 is SGHVS and CDR2 is FNYEAQ in the germline V gene. The CDR3 is 14 residues long. This chain's CDR3 is CASSGDGRRDEQYF. As DNA, the CDR3 is TGTGCCAGCAGCGGGGATGGGAGAAGGGACGAGCAGTACTTC. The full variable domain, rest sourced from reference TRBV7-6 and TRBJ2-7, is GAGVSQSPRYKVTKRGQDVALRCDPISGHVSLYWYRQALGQGPEFLTYFNYEAQQDKSGLPNDRFSAERPEGSISTLTIQRTEQRDSAMYRCASSGDGRRDEQYFGPGTRLTVT.

V and J are TRBV7-9 and TRBJ2-5; D not resolved. The J call may not be correct, given that the DNA end is closer to TRBJ2-7. Germline CDR1 SEHNR, CDR2 FQNEAQ (reference sequence). The length of the CDR3 is 12 residues. CDR3 in DNA: TGTGCCAGCGAAGACCTGACTTACGAGCAGTACTTC. Its translation is CASEDLTYEQYF.

This clone was found once. V usage is TRBV19 and J usage is TRBJ2-7; D is undetermined. Germline V gene sequence: CDR1 LNHDA, CDR2 SQIVND (reference sequence). The CDR3 is 12 residues long. The V end lost 8 bases, the J end lost 3 bases, and 11 bases lay between the germline ends. The CDR3 sequence: CASGRPGYEQYF. The CDR3 DNA is TGTGCCAGTGGTAGACCGGGCTACGAGCAGTACTTC.

The chain links TRBV29-1 to TRBJ2-3; possibly TRBD2 for D (6 bases). The CDR3 has 14 amino acids. Per the germline V gene, CDR1 is SQVTM and CDR2 is ANQGSEA. V was pared by 3 bases and J by 2 bases, with 12 bases between. The CDR3 DNA reads TGCAGCGTTGACTCGGGAGTGTCCACAGATACGCAGTATTTT. Encoded protein: CSVDSGVSTDTQYF.

The chain links TRBV28 to TRBJ1-4; possible D gene TRBD1, 5 bases. Per the germline V gene, CDR1 is MDHEN and CDR2 is SYDVKM. The CDR3 is 14 residues long. With 3 bases removed from V and 12 bases from J, the gap between germline ends came to 17 bases. The CDR3 here is CASSLDSNRGELFF. The CDR3 bases are TGTGCCAGCAGTTTGGACTCAAACCGGGGGGAACTGTTTTTT.

For the CDR3, the DNA is TGTGCCAGCAGTCAGGGGGCAGATGAAAAACTGTTTTTT. Translating it yields CASSQGADEKLFF. The chain employs TRBV5-4 and TRBJ1-4, with TRBD1 matching 8 bases. With 5 bases clipped from V and 6 bases from J, the junction kept 3 bases outside the gene matches. Germline V gene lookup returns CDR1 SGHNT and CDR2 YYREEE (reference sequence). This CDR3 has 13 amino acids.

A single count supports this clone. The chain joins TRBV19 to TRBJ2-3; a possible D gene is TRBD2 (5 bases). Germline values: CDR1 LNHDA, CDR2 SQIVND (reference sequence). CDR3 size: 13 residues. Trimming removed 2 bases from V and 4 bases from J, with 7 bases in between. CDR3 region: CASSIRGPDTQYF. In DNA form, the CDR3 reads TGTGCCAGTAGTATAAGAGGGCCAGATACGCAGTATTTT.

The chain combines TRBV11-2 with TRBJ1-1; D is possibly TRBD1 (5 bases). The CDR3 is 15 amino acids. Looked up from germline, CDR1 is SGHAT and CDR2 is FQNNGV. Between the trimmed V and J ends, which lost 5 bases and 4 bases, there was a span of 17 bases. The CDR3: CASSPTVGEGTEAFF. DNA for the CDR3: TGTGCCAGCAGCCCCACAGTGGGGGAGGGCACTGAAGCTTTCTTT. Full variable domain (remainder filled in from reference TRBV11-2 and TRBJ1-1): EAGVAQSPRYKIIEKRQSVAFWCNPISGHATLYWYQQILGQGPKLLIQFQNNGVVDDSQLPKDRFSAERLKGVDSTLKIQPAKLEDSAVYLCASSPTVGEGTEAFFGQGTRLTVV.

The rearrangement uses TRBV27 and TRBJ1-1; 8 bases are shared with TRBD1. Germline CDR1 is MNHEY and CDR2 is SMNVEV (reference sequence). V was clipped by 5 bases and J by 8 bases; unmatched bases: 7. The CDR3 sequence is 13 residues long. CDR3 sequence reads: CASSNTDRAEAFF. The CDR3 DNA sequence: TGTGCCAGCAGTAACACGGACAGGGCCGAAGCTTTCTTT.

V and J are TRBV10-3 and TRBJ2-7, with TRBD1 matching over 8 bases. The CDR3 runs to 16 residues. The J segment lost 1 base and the V segment lost 6 bases, leaving 11 bases of the junction unmatched. Germline V gene data show CDR1 as ENHRY and CDR2 as SYGVKD. The CDR3 coding sequence is TGTGCCATCAGCGTTAGCCCAGACAGGGGATCCTACGAGCAGTACTTC. Its protein is CAISVSPDRGSYEQYF.

The CDR3 loop reads CASTLRRGGLREKLFF. As DNA, the CDR3 is TGTGCCAGCACCCTGAGGCGGGGCGGACTCCGTGAAAAACTGTTTTTT. V and J are TRBV11-3 and TRBJ1-4, with a tentative D call TRBD1 (5 bases). Per germline, CDR1 SGHNT and CDR2 YENEEA. The CDR3 length is 16 residues. Trimming took 7 bases from V and 7 from J, leaving 22 bases between them.

The rearrangement joins TRBV27 to TRBJ2-7; D is undetermined. The CDR3 loop spans 15 amino acids. V lost 0 bases and J 0 bases, leaving 9 bases between the germline ends. Germline loops: CDR1 MNHEY, CDR2 SMNVEV (reference sequence). The CDR3 DNA follows: TGTGCCAGCAGTTTATCAGTCGGCTCCTCCTACGAGCAGTACTTC. Residues: CASSLSVGSSYEQYF.

The V gene is TRBV28, the J gene TRBJ1-4; the D gene is possibly TRBD1 (6 bases). Germline CDR1 and CDR2: MDHEN and SYDVKM. The V gene lost 5 bases and the J gene lost 2 bases, with 12 bases spanning the gap. The CDR3 spans 15 residues. The CDR3 DNA reads TGTGCCAGCAGTCCTGAACAGGGCACTAATGAAAAACTGTTTTTT. Its protein is CASSPEQGTNEKLFF.

This chain uses TRBV7-9 with TRBJ1-2; D not resolved. CDR3 length equals 14 residues. V was cut by 1 base and J by 5 bases, with 11 bases left in between. Looked up from germline, CDR1 is SEHNR and CDR2 is FQNEAQ (reference sequence). The CDR3 sequence: CASSLGVRKYGYTF. CDR3 coding DNA: TGTGCCAGCAGCTTAGGGGTCAGGAAGTATGGCTACACCTTC.

In its sample, this clone was seen a few times. The chain links TRBV7-9 to TRBJ2-7; 8 bases match TRBD2. Trimming at V came to 10 bases and at J to 1 base, leaving 9 bases not matched to a gene. Per germline, CDR1 SEHNR and CDR2 FQNEAQ (reference sequence). The CDR3 is made up of 14 amino acids. As DNA, the CDR3 is TGTGCCACCGCAGGACTAGCTGATTCCTACGAGCAGTACTTC. Its translation is CATAGLADSYEQYF.

A single count supports this clone. The rearrangement uses TRBV4-3 and TRBJ1-1; maybe TRBD1 (6 bases). Germline V lookup: CDR1 LGHNA, CDR2 YSLEER. This CDR3 spans 15 amino acids. The germline V and J ends were trimmed by 4 bases and 4 bases, with 16 bases remaining between them. The CDR3 DNA reads as TGCGCCAGCAGCCCTTCGACAGGAAGCGGCACTGAAGCTTTCTTT. It translates to CASSPSTGSGTEAFF.